Shown below are 15 T cell receptor beta chains from a single sample sequenced in a study of spatial heterogeneity in lung cancer. The time point is: sample taken at primary tumor resection. Study-wide results and limits: It was found that expanded intratumoral alpha and beta TCR counts tracked tumor mutation counts.

TCRdb analysed the 5' RACE reads with MiXCR anew, one entry per CDR3 protein. The profile covers over 10,000 distinct CDR3 sequences, with under 6% appearing a single time and approximately 25% taken by the ten largest. Antigens for these TCRs are unknown. Sample: lung tumor tissue, taken at surgery. The receptors originated from a male donor with early-stage non-small cell lung cancer.

There are many counts of this clonotype. The chain couples TRBV2 to TRBJ1-3, with D possibly being TRBD1 (6 bases). Germline lookup yields CDR1 SNHLY and CDR2 FYNNEI. Trimming shortened V by 5 bases and J by 0 bases, and 11 bases separated the two germline ends. This CDR3 is 15 amino acids long. This CDR3 reads CASSLTGGSGNTIYF. The DNA of the CDR3 is TGTGCCAGCAGTTTGACAGGAGGCTCTGGAAACACCATATATTTT.

Concerning this clonotype: With a much larger clone just one base away, this may be a read error. The CDR3 region is CASSLRDIEDTQYF. The CDR3, as DNA: TGCGCCAGCAGCTTGCGGGATATAGAGGATACGCAGTATTTT. The chain employs TRBV5-1 and TRBJ2-3, with D possibly TRBD2 on 5 matching bases. Trimming pared 1 base from V and 6 bases from J, leaving 12 bases between. Germline V gene lookup returns CDR1 SGHRS and CDR2 YFSETQ. This CDR3 is 14 amino acids long.

This clonotype was detected ten times or more. V gene TRBV4-1 combines with J gene TRBJ2-5; D perhaps matches TRBD2 (7 bases). Trimming cost V 1 base and J 5 bases, with 11 bases left between them. The CDR3 contains 14 residues. Germline V gene data show CDR1 as MGHRA and CDR2 as YSYEKL. For the CDR3, the DNA is TGCGCCAGCAGCCAAGGGGGGGGGCTGGAGACCCAGTACTTC. Translated, it gives CASSQGGGLETQYF.

This clonotype was counted many times. The chain combines TRBV5-1 with TRBJ2-2; D perhaps matches TRBD2 (6 bases). The germline V gene encodes CDR1 SGHRS and CDR2 YFSETQ. V was shortened by 0 bases and J by 5 bases, with 8 bases between the two germline ends. CDR3 size: 14 residues. The CDR3 sequence is CASSLVRGTGELFF. The CDR3 DNA sequence: TGCGCCAGCAGCTTGGTCCGGGGGACCGGGGAGCTGTTTTTT.

This clonotype was seen many times. V gene TRBV20-1 combines with J gene TRBJ2-1, with 10 nucleotides matching TRBD2. Germline V CDR1 and CDR2: DFQATT, SNEGSKA (reference sequence). The length of the CDR3 is 15 residues. Germline trimming cut 0 bases from V and 8 bases from J; bases unmatched to any gene: 7. The CDR3 spells CSARDPQRGGYEQFF. Here the CDR3 DNA reads TGCAGTGCTAGAGATCCCCAGCGGGGGGGATATGAGCAGTTCTTC.

This chain joins TRBV20-1 and TRBJ2-7, with D hard to call. V was clipped by 6 bases and J by 0 bases, with 9 bases between them. CDR1 is DFQATT, CDR2 SNEGSKA, per germline (reference sequence). The CDR3 runs to 12 residues. The CDR3 nucleotides are TGCAGTGCGCAACAATTCTCCTACGAGCAGTACTTC. It yields the protein CSAQQFSYEQYF.

This clonotype has only a few counts. This chain uses TRBV28 with TRBJ2-7, with a possible D match to TRBD1 (6 bases). Looked up from germline, CDR1 is MDHEN and CDR2 is SYDVKM. The CDR3 contains 14 residues. The V and J ends lost 2 bases and 1 base respectively, with 9 bases between them. The CDR3 nucleotides read TGTGCCAGCAGTTTACCGGGACATTCCTACGAGCAGTACTTC. This translates into CASSLPGHSYEQYF.

This chain uses TRBV5-1 with TRBJ2-3; the D call may be TRBD1 or TRBD2 (5 bases each). There are 15 residues in the CDR3. V lost 1 base, J lost 3 bases, and 12 bases lay in between. The germline V gene has CDR1 SGHRS and CDR2 YFSETQ. Written as DNA, the CDR3 is TGCGCCAGCAGCTTGTGGCAGGGCGGGACAGATACGCAGTATTTT. This codes for CASSLWQGGTDTQYF.

This clonotype was detected many times. The chain is built from TRBV28 and TRBJ1-2; no clear D gene. This CDR3 has 13 amino acids. Germline lookup yields CDR1 MDHEN and CDR2 SYDVKM. V was pared by 2 bases and J by 0 bases, with 4 bases between. CDR3 sequence (DNA): TGTGCCAGCAGTTTAGAATCTAACTATGGCTACACCTTC. It is translated as CASSLESNYGYTF.

This clonotype has only a few counts. The gene calls are TRBV18 and TRBJ2-3; tentatively, D is TRBD1 or TRBD2 (5 bases each). The germline V gene encodes CDR1 KGHSH and CDR2 LQKENI. V was pared by 3 bases and J by 1 base, with 5 bases between. CDR3 length: 13 residues. Here the CDR3 DNA reads TGTGCCAGCTCACCGGGACGCACAGATACGCAGTATTTT. It is translated as CASSPGRTDTQYF.

The rearrangement links TRBV27 to TRBJ2-7, with 9 bases identical to TRBD1. The junction had 7 bases not matched to a gene; V was cut back by 5 bases and J by 2 bases. The CDR3 runs to 15 residues. In germline, CDR1 is MNHEY, CDR2 SMNVEV (reference sequence). The CDR3 loop is CASSPGTGRTYEQYF. The DNA for the CDR3 is TGTGCCAGCAGTCCCGGGACAGGGCGGACCTACGAGCAGTACTTC.

This clonotype occurred many times. The chain uses TRBV5-1 and TRBJ2-2; TRBD1 is a possible D gene (5 bases). The CDR3 is 15 residues long. The germline V and J ends were trimmed by 1 base and 4 bases, with 11 bases remaining between them. In germline, CDR1 is SGHRS, CDR2 YFSETQ. The CDR3 here is CASSLMTDLTGELFF. The CDR3, as DNA: TGCGCCAGCAGCTTGATGACAGACCTCACCGGGGAGCTGTTTTTT.

This clonotype was detected only a few times. V is TRBV7-2 and J is TRBJ1-3; TRBD1 matches 9 bases. Germline-derived CDR1 and CDR2 are SGHTA and FQGNSA. The CDR3 is made up of 13 amino acids. V shed 5 bases and J 11 bases; nucleotides not matched to a gene: 7. This CDR3 is CASSPGTGRPIYF. The CDR3 DNA sequence: TGTGCCAGCAGCCCCGGGACAGGGAGGCCCATATATTTT.

The chain is built from TRBV20-1 and TRBJ2-7; D may be TRBD2 (5 bases). CDR3 length equals 14 residues. Per germline, CDR1 DFQATT and CDR2 SNEGSKA (reference sequence). V shed 5 bases and J shed 4 bases, with 18 bases lying between them. The CDR3 coding sequence is TGCAGTGCTGTGGCCGGGGTGGGCCTATACGAGCAGTACTTC. This gives the protein CSAVAGVGLYEQYF.

The chain carries TRBV7-2 and TRBJ1-3, with D unclear. Trimming pared 1 base from V and 0 bases from J, leaving 10 bases between. This CDR3 is 16 amino acids long. CDR1 and CDR2 (germline): SGHTA, FQGNSA. This chain's CDR3 is CASSLGGVNSGNTIYF. Written as DNA, the CDR3 is TGTGCCAGCAGCTTAGGGGGAGTAAACTCTGGAAACACCATATATTTT. Filled out from reference TRBV7-2 and TRBJ1-3, the complete variable domain reads GAGVSQSPSNKVTEKGKDVELRCDPISGHTALYWYRQSLGQGLEFLIYFQGNSAPDKSGLPSDRFSAERTGGSVSTLTIQRTQQEDSAVYLCASSLGGVNSGNTIYFGEGSWLTVV.